This TCR beta chain was documented in a study of CXCR3-negative and CXCR3-positive naive CD8 T cells. Whole-study results and caveats: Higher TRB CDR3 hydrophobicity marked CXCR3-positive naive cells relative to CXCR3-negative naive cells. Similarly elevated diversity marked both naive subsets, with memory CD8+ cells showing far lower diversity.

In terms of frequency, this clonotype is medium-sized. Its antigen is not identified. The CDR3 consists of 17 residues. From germline, CDR1 is SGHVS and CDR2 FQNEAQ. Researchers prepared the TRB cDNA libraries using 5' RACE with UMI labels. For each CDR3 protein, TCRdb gives one entry from its re-call of the 5' RACE reads, without DNA. The specimen's table records about 5,000 distinct CDR3 sequences. Sequencing was performed on naive CXCR3+ CD8+ T cells from blood. Subset of the sample: CD45RO-CCR7+CD27+CD95- naive CD8+ T cells expressing CXCR3 (TNR3+). The source of this sequence is a human donor in good health. Some clones in this sample may be carry-over from other donors' samples. This sequence joins TRBV7-8 and TRBJ1-2; TCRdb proposes TRBD1, but this gene call is untestable without DNA. The CDR3 sequence is CASSLALGDSLNYGYTF.